This TCR beta chain was profiled in a study of OX40 agonist ivuxolimab in advanced cancers. Overall study: Every 2 weeks, patients received ivuxolimab intravenously, dosed at 0.01 to 10 mg/kg. Partial responses were seen in three patients, one with hepatocellular carcinoma and two with cutaneous melanoma. Patients in dose escalation had liver, melanoma, kidney or head and neck cancers.

Peripheral blood came from all dose cohorts at three timepoints. Profiling relied on immunoSEQ multiplex PCR, and the TCRdb table lists in-frame clones only, not all of them. Among tens of thousands of clones listed, 90% to 95% were seen once. The TCR was taken from an adult with an advanced solid tumor such as melanoma, head and neck, liver or kidney cancer. The sequenced sample was CD4+ or CD8+ T cells sorted from blood, obtained in a trial of the OX40 agonist ivuxolimab.

The CDR3 coding sequence is TGTGCCAGCAGAGCGCCAGGGGAGGATACGCAGTATTTT. This encodes CASRAPGEDTQYF. The rearrangement links TRBV7-9 to TRBJ2-3; TRBD1 might be the D (6 bases). This CDR3 has 13 amino acids. The germline V and J ends were trimmed by 6 bases and 6 bases, with 13 bases remaining between them. Germline V gene lookup returns CDR1 SEHNR and CDR2 FQNEAQ (reference sequence).